The 23 T cell receptor beta chains presented below share a single source sample, sequenced in a study of a mutant IDH1 vaccine in newly diagnosed glioma. Data came from immunoSEQ multiplex PCR; TCRdb stores just in-frame clones and leaves some out. The table lists about 60,000 clones, over 70% of them singletons, with about 14% in the top ten. Time point described: week 23, last vaccination. Every vaccination contained 300 ug of the mutant IDH1 20-mer peptide and was paired with topical imiquimod. These receptors lack a known antigen. Sequenced material: PBMCs, taken from a glioma patient whose treatment included an IDH1 peptide vaccine. These TCRs come from a man between 18 and 29 years old with glioma.

V usage is TRBV11-3 and J usage is TRBJ2-2, with D tentatively TRBD2 (5 bases). V was clipped by 5 bases and J by 3 bases, with 10 bases between them. CDR3 size: 14 residues. Germline V lookup: CDR1 SGHNT, CDR2 YENEEA. The CDR3 reads CASSIMGDTGELFF. The CDR3 DNA follows: TGTGCCAGCAGCATCATGGGAGACACCGGGGAGCTGTTTTTT.

In its sample, this clone was seen once. The V gene is TRBV28, the J gene TRBJ1-1; no firm D call. The V gene's germline CDR1 is MDHEN and CDR2 SYDVKM. The CDR3 consists of 14 residues. The ends were cut back, 2 bases at V and 1 base at J, with 8 bases in the middle. The CDR3, as DNA: TGTGCCAGCAGTTTAAGGACGGGGAACACTGAAGCTTTCTTT. This gives the protein CASSLRTGNTEAFF.

This chain's CDR3 is CASSPIQGTTTEAFF. CDR3 bases: TGTGCCAGCTCACCTATACAGGGGACCACGACTGAAGCTTTCTTT. This sequence joins TRBV18 and TRBJ1-1; TRBD1 matches 7 bases. Germline trimming cut 3 bases from V and 5 bases from J; bases unmatched to any gene: 9. This CDR3 spans 15 amino acids. The V gene's germline CDR1 is KGHSH and CDR2 LQKENI.

The rearrangement links TRBV9 to TRBJ1-6, with TRBD1 matching over 8 bases. CDR3 length: 14 residues. V shed 4 bases and J 7 bases; nucleotides not matched to a gene: 4. CDR1 is SGDLS and CDR2 is YYNGEE in the germline V gene. The CDR3 spells CASSPTGVNSPLHF. DNA of the CDR3: TGTGCCAGCAGCCCGACAGGGGTAAATTCACCCCTCCACTTT.

The rearrangement links TRBV7-2 to TRBJ1-2; 9 positions match TRBD1. Trimming took 3 bases from V and 9 from J; bases not matched to a gene: 5. The germline V gene encodes CDR1 SGHTA and CDR2 FQGNSA. The CDR3 length is 13 residues. This chain's CDR3 is CASSLPGQGSYTF. The CDR3 DNA reads as TGTGCCAGCAGCTTGCCGGGACAGGGAAGCTACACCTTC. The full variable domain, rest sourced from reference TRBV7-2 and TRBJ1-2, is GAGVSQSPSNKVTEKGKDVELRCDPISGHTALYWYRQSLGQGLEFLIYFQGNSAPDKSGLPSDRFSAERTGGSVSTLTIQRTQQEDSAVYLCASSLPGQGSYTFGSGTRLTVV.

The rearrangement uses TRBV4-1 and TRBJ1-2; D uncertain. The V end was cut by 0 bases, the J end by 4 bases, with 15 bases between. CDR1 and CDR2 (germline): MGHRA, YSYEKL. CDR3 size: 16 residues. The CDR3 loop is CASSQDQGPGIYGYTF. CDR3 in DNA: TGCGCCAGCAGCCAAGATCAAGGTCCGGGGATCTATGGCTACACCTTC.

The V call is TRBV7-8, the J call TRBJ1-2; no firm D call. The germline V gene encodes CDR1 SGHVS and CDR2 FQNEAQ. V lost 2 bases to trimming and J lost 4 bases, with 17 bases between them. CDR3 size: 16 residues. CDR3 amino acids: CASSLIRGLGSYGYTF. CDR3 DNA sequence: TGTGCCAGCAGCTTAATTCGGGGTCTCGGATCCTATGGCTACACCTTC.

This clone turned up a few times. The chain uses TRBV19 and TRBJ2-5; no clear D. Germline V gene sequence: CDR1 LNHDA, CDR2 SQIVND (reference sequence). The CDR3 consists of 18 residues. The germline V and J ends were trimmed by 3 bases and 5 bases, with 25 bases remaining between them. This chain's CDR3 is CASSIRGGEGKTRETQYF. The CDR3 region has the DNA TGTGCCAGTAGTATTCGAGGTGGAGAAGGCAAAACCCGGGAGACCCAGTACTTC. Looking up the rest from reference TRBV19 and TRBJ2-5 gives the full variable domain: DGGITQSPKYLFRKEGQNVTLSCEQNLNHDAMYWYRQDPGQGLRLIYYSQIVNDFQKGDIAEGYSVSREKKESFPLTVTSAQKNPTAFYLCASSIRGGEGKTRETQYFGPGTRLLVL.

The V and J genes are TRBV30 and TRBJ1-6, with D unclear. Trimming pared 0 bases from V and 7 bases from J, leaving 10 bases between. CDR1 and CDR2 from the germline V gene are GTSNPN and SVGIG (reference sequence). The CDR3 runs 14 residues. The CDR3 here is CAWSVDYGNSPLHF. CDR3 DNA: TGTGCCTGGAGTGTGGACTACGGGAATTCACCCCTCCACTTT.

The chain joins TRBV18 to TRBJ2-7, with a possible D match to TRBD2 (5 bases). Germline values: CDR1 KGHSH, CDR2 LQKENI. CDR3 length: 16 amino acids. V was cut by 0 bases and J by 5 bases, with 17 bases left in between. The CDR3 DNA sequence: TGTGCCAGCTCACCACCACGGACTCAAAAGGTCCACGAGCAGTACTTC. Residues: CASSPPRTQKVHEQYF. Full variable domain (rest looked up from reference TRBV18 and TRBJ2-7): NAGVMQNPRHLVRRRGQEARLRCSPMKGHSHVYWYRQLPEEGLKFMVYLQKENIIDESGMPKERFSAEFPKEGPSILRIQQVVRGDSAAYFCASSPPRTQKVHEQYFGPGTRLTVT.

The V gene is TRBV5-4, the J gene TRBJ2-5; D is unclear. The germline V gene has CDR1 SGHNT and CDR2 YYREEE (reference sequence). The CDR3 covers 14 residues. Trimming removed 2 bases from V and 5 bases from J, with 13 bases in between. Here the CDR3 reads CASSLRVSEETQYF. CDR3 nucleotide sequence: TGTGCCAGCAGCTTAAGGGTATCTGAGGAGACCCAGTACTTC.

This clone occurred once. This rearrangement joins TRBV5-5 to TRBJ2-1, with TRBD1 as a possible D gene (6 bases). Per germline, CDR1 SGHKS and CDR2 YYEKEE (reference sequence). Deletions cut 1 base from V and 8 bases from J, with 16 bases between. CDR3 size: 15 residues. Written as DNA, the CDR3 is TGTGCCAGCAGCTTGTGGGATCCCGAGGGGGATGAGCAGTTCTTC. This sequence encodes CASSLWDPEGDEQFF.

CDR3 in amino acids: CASSFNSRITEAFF. The DNA of the CDR3 is TGTGCCAGCAGTTTTAACAGTCGGATCACTGAAGCTTTCTTT. The chain couples TRBV28 to TRBJ1-1; no clear D. Germline V gene data show CDR1 as MDHEN and CDR2 as SYDVKM. V was trimmed by 3 bases and J by 4 bases, leaving 12 bases between them. The length of the CDR3 is 14 residues.

This chain links TRBV28 with TRBJ2-7; maybe TRBD1 (7 bases). The CDR3 contains 16 residues. The V and J ends lost 4 bases and 2 bases respectively, with 18 bases between them. CDR1 is MDHEN and CDR2 is SYDVKM in the germline V gene. The CDR3 sequence: CASSSIGGGDPYEQYF. CDR3 nucleotides: TGTGCCAGCAGTTCCATAGGAGGGGGCGACCCCTACGAGCAGTACTTC. The complete variable domain, with remaining parts taken from reference TRBV28 and TRBJ2-7, reads DVKVTQSSRYLVKRTGEKVFLECVQDMDHENMFWYRQDPGLGLRLIYFSYDVKMKEKGDIPEGYSVSREKKERFSLILESASTNQTSMYLCASSSIGGGDPYEQYFGPGTRLTVT.

This clone appeared a few times. The V gene is TRBV11-2, the J gene TRBJ1-1; 8 nucleotides line up with TRBD1. CDR3 length: 14 residues. The germline V gene has CDR1 SGHAT and CDR2 FQNNGV. V dropped 6 bases and J dropped 4; count of bases not matched to a gene: 7. This CDR3 reads CASRLEQGGTEAFF. The CDR3 bases are TGTGCCAGCAGACTTGAACAGGGGGGCACTGAAGCTTTCTTT.

The chain joins TRBV6-5 to TRBJ1-1, with D uncertain. The CDR3 sequence is 12 residues long. Between the trimmed V and J ends, which lost 2 bases and 4 bases, there was a span of 5 bases. Germline CDR1 reads MNHEY; CDR2 reads SVGAGI. This CDR3 is CASSYGGTEAFF. CDR3 nucleotide sequence: TGTGCCAGCAGTTACGGCGGCACTGAAGCTTTCTTT.

The chain carries TRBV28 and TRBJ2-7, with D tentatively TRBD1 (5 bases). CDR3 size: 15 residues. Trimming took off 5 bases at V and 0 bases at J, with 14 bases between the two ends. Germline values: CDR1 MDHEN, CDR2 SYDVKM. The CDR3 spells CASSRLPQGSYEQYF. The CDR3 DNA sequence: TGTGCCAGCAGTCGATTACCCCAGGGCTCCTACGAGCAGTACTTC.

The rearrangement links TRBV6-5 to TRBJ2-3; TRBD2 aligns across 14 bases. This CDR3 region has 14 residues. The germline CDR1 and CDR2 sequences are MNHEY and SVGAGI. The V gene end was trimmed by 2 bases and the J gene end by 13 bases; junction bases not matched to a gene: 5. CDR3 sequence: CASSYGTSGSLEYF. CDR3 nucleotide sequence: TGTGCCAGCAGTTACGGGACTAGCGGGAGTCTGGAGTATTTT.

The rearrangement joins TRBV4-3 to TRBJ1-5; D unresolved. The germline gives CDR1 LGHNA, CDR2 YSLEER. The V and J ends lost 0 bases and 8 bases respectively, with 20 bases between them. The CDR3 runs to 17 residues. The CDR3, as DNA: TGCGCCAGCAGCCAAGATGCAAGTAGGGTTCCAGAAAAGCCCCAGCATTTT. It yields the protein CASSQDASRVPEKPQHF.

CDR3 region: CASSLGARRGQGTEAFF. The CDR3 region has the DNA TGTGCCAGCAGTCTTGGCGCCCGAAGGGGGCAGGGCACTGAAGCTTTCTTT. This chain joins TRBV28 and TRBJ1-1; 7 nucleotides agree with TRBD1. The CDR3 covers 17 residues. Trimming at V came to 5 bases and at J to 4 bases, leaving 16 bases not matched to a gene. Germline CDR1 and CDR2: MDHEN and SYDVKM.

This clone was picked up one time. This chain uses TRBV7-9 with TRBJ2-5, with D perhaps TRBD1 or TRBD2 (5 bases each). Germline V lookup: CDR1 SEHNR, CDR2 FQNEAQ (reference sequence). CDR3 length: 14 residues. The V end was cut by 4 bases, the J end by 9 bases, with 18 bases between. CDR3 in amino acids: CASSSTATLGAQYF. CDR3 DNA sequence: TGTGCCAGCAGCTCGACAGCGACCCTCGGGGCCCAGTACTTC.

The genes are TRBV15 and TRBJ1-1, with a weak D call TRBD1 (5 bases). V gave up 1 base and J gave up 3 bases, with 18 bases separating them. Germline V lookup: CDR1 LNHNV, CDR2 YYDKDF (reference sequence). The CDR3 runs to 17 residues. The CDR3 DNA follows: TGTGCCACCAGCAGAGGGGGCAGTAACCCCTTCTACACTGAAGCTTTCTTT. Protein: CATSRGGSNPFYTEAFF.

The chain links TRBV7-9 to TRBJ2-5; 11 bases map to TRBD2. The germline V gene has CDR1 SEHNR and CDR2 FQNEAQ (reference sequence). The CDR3 loop spans 17 amino acids. The trim removed 5 bases at V and 2 bases at J, leaving 10 bases unmatched. CDR3 in DNA: TGTGCCAGCAGCGGAACTTGGACTAGCGGGTGGCAAGAGACCCAGTACTTC. Translated, it gives CASSGTWTSGWQETQYF.